The 25 T cell receptor beta chains presented below share a single source sample, sequenced in a study of T cell responses to AZD1222 COVID-19 vaccine. Libraries were prepared by immunoSEQ multiplex PCR; TCRdb keeps only in-frame clonotypes and omits some of them. Of about 130,000 clones in the sample, approximately 89% were seen once. The input for sequencing was peripheral blood, taken 28 days after the second AZD1222 dose. The receptors originated from an adult who received the AZD1222 COVID-19 vaccine.

This clone appeared a few times. V is TRBV19 and J is TRBJ1-2; TRBD1 matches at 8 bases. The V segment lost 8 bases and the J segment 0 bases; nucleotides outside the gene matches: 8. This CDR3 is built from 15 residues. The germline V gene has CDR1 LNHDA and CDR2 SQIVND (reference sequence). Here the CDR3 reads CASQQGGFANYGYTF. The CDR3, as DNA: TGTGCCAGTCAACAGGGGGGGTTCGCTAACTATGGCTACACCTTC.

This sequence joins TRBV5-6 and TRBJ1-5; 11 bases fit TRBD1. Unmatched junction bases numbered 6, after V lost 3 bases and J lost 10 bases. CDR3 length: 14 amino acids. The germline V gene has CDR1 SGHDT and CDR2 YYEEEE. This chain's CDR3 is CASSSDRGQGPQHF. The DNA for the CDR3 is TGTGCCAGCAGCTCGGACAGGGGGCAGGGTCCCCAGCATTTT.

This chain uses TRBV19 with TRBJ1-1, with D maybe TRBD1 (5 bases). The CDR3 sequence is 13 residues long. The V and J ends lost 6 bases and 4 bases respectively, with 12 bases between them. Per germline, CDR1 LNHDA and CDR2 SQIVND (reference sequence). Here the CDR3 reads CASSPRERTEAFF. Written as DNA, the CDR3 is TGTGCCAGTAGCCCCAGGGAGCGCACTGAAGCTTTCTTT. The full variable domain, its missing parts supplied by reference TRBV19 and TRBJ1-1, is DGGITQSPKYLFRKEGQNVTLSCEQNLNHDAMYWYRQDPGQGLRLIYYSQIVNDFQKGDIAEGYSVSREKKESFPLTVTSAQKNPTAFYLCASSPRERTEAFFGQGTRLTVV.

The chain has TRBV6-5 and TRBJ2-1; TRBD1 matches 8 bases. The trim removed 6 bases at V and 7 bases at J, leaving 8 bases unmatched. The CDR3 is 14 residues long. Germline V gene sequence: CDR1 MNHEY, CDR2 SVGAGI. The CDR3, as DNA: TGTGCCAGCAGCCGGGGACAGGTGAAGAATGAGCAGTTCTTC. Translated, it gives CASSRGQVKNEQFF.

V is TRBV11-3 and J is TRBJ2-1; 9 nucleotides match TRBD1. V shed 8 bases and J 2 bases; nucleotides not matched to a gene: 4. CDR1 is SGHNT, CDR2 YENEEA, per germline. CDR3 length equals 14 residues. CDR3 sequence reads: CASSGTGTYNEQFF. Written as DNA, the CDR3 is TGTGCCAGCTCCGGGACAGGGACCTACAATGAGCAGTTCTTC. The full variable domain, completed using reference TRBV11-3 and TRBJ2-1, is EAGVVQSPRYKIIEKKQPVAFWCNPISGHNTLYWYLQNLGQGPELLIRYENEEAVDDSQLPKDRFSAERLKGVDSTLKIQPAELGDSAVYLCASSGTGTYNEQFFGPGTRLTVL.

The rearrangement joins TRBV7-2 to TRBJ2-7; either TRBD1 or TRBD2 may fit D (6 bases each). The CDR3 is 15 residues long. V was cut by 3 bases and J by 3 bases, with 15 bases left in between. Germline assignment: CDR1 SGHTA and CDR2 FQGNSA. The CDR3 reads CASSFLEGGHYEQYF. In nucleotides, the CDR3 is TGTGCCAGCAGCTTTTTAGAGGGGGGTCACTACGAGCAGTACTTC.

This clone was observed once. The chain joins TRBV6-5 to TRBJ1-2, with D perhaps TRBD1 (5 bases). Trimming cost V 1 base and J 3 bases, with 12 bases left between them. The CDR3 is 15 amino acids. The germline V gene has CDR1 MNHEY and CDR2 SVGAGI. CDR3 protein: CASSYLAGTHYGYTF. In DNA, the CDR3 is TGTGCCAGCAGTTACTTGGCCGGGACTCACTATGGCTACACCTTC.

The chain joins TRBV12-3 or TRBV12-4 to TRBJ1-1; TRBD1 is a possible D gene (6 bases). This CDR3 is 12 amino acids long. V was shortened by 3 bases and J by 5 bases, with 7 bases between the two germline ends. DNA of the CDR3: TGTGCCAGCAGTTTGGGGGCGACTGAAGCTTTCTTT. It codes for CASSLGATEAFF.

The table lists this clone with a count of one. The chain couples TRBV11-3 to TRBJ2-2; 10 nucleotides agree with TRBD1. With 5 bases clipped from V and 3 bases from J, the junction kept 3 bases outside the gene matches. The CDR3 totals 15 residues. CDR1 is SGHNT, CDR2 YENEEA, per germline. This CDR3 is CASSLGQGDTGELFF. For the CDR3, the DNA is TGTGCCAGCAGCCTAGGACAGGGGGACACCGGGGAGCTGTTTTTT.

The rearrangement joins TRBV6-6 to TRBJ2-7; D is possibly TRBD2 (5 bases). Germline CDR1 reads MNHNY; CDR2 reads SVGAGI (reference sequence). The V end lost 4 bases, the J end lost 4 bases, and 17 bases lay between the germline ends. The CDR3 is 15 amino acids. The CDR3 is CASSSPRERSYEQYF. The CDR3 nucleotides read TGTGCCAGCAGTTCCCCGAGGGAGAGATCTTACGAGCAGTACTTC.

V usage is TRBV2 and J usage is TRBJ2-6; 8 bases are shared with TRBD1. V shed 6 bases and J 2 bases; nucleotides not matched to a gene: 3. Looked up from germline, CDR1 is SNHLY and CDR2 is FYNNEI. CDR3 length equals 15 residues. The CDR3 is CASSATGAGANVLTF. Here the CDR3 DNA reads TGTGCCAGCAGCGCGACAGGGGCTGGGGCCAACGTCCTGACTTTC.

This chain's CDR3 is CASSQQGSDQPQHF. CDR3 nucleotide sequence: TGTGCCAGCTCTCAACAGGGGTCTGACCAGCCCCAGCATTTT. This chain joins TRBV18 and TRBJ1-5; TRBD1 matches at 7 bases. The ends lost 6 bases at V and 7 bases at J; junction bases unmatched: 9. CDR1 is KGHSH, CDR2 LQKENI, per germline. CDR3 length: 14 residues.

This clone was detected only once. The CDR3 DNA is TGTGCCAGCAGCTTACCTCCCTCCTATAATTCACCCCTCCACTTT. Amino acids: CASSLPPSYNSPLHF. This chain connects TRBV11-2 to TRBJ1-6, with unresolved D. The germline V gene has CDR1 SGHAT and CDR2 FQNNGV. The CDR3 length is 15 residues. Trimming removed 2 bases from V and 0 bases from J, with 5 bases in between.

V and J are TRBV6-5 and TRBJ2-1; 13 bases line up with TRBD2. The germline V gene has CDR1 MNHEY and CDR2 SVGAGI. The CDR3 covers 15 residues. With 2 bases clipped from V and 12 bases from J, the junction kept 7 bases outside the gene matches. CDR3 sequence (DNA): TGTGCCAGCAGTTACCGGGGACTAGCGGGGTACGGGCAGTTCTTC. Its translation is CASSYRGLAGYGQFF.

V usage is TRBV3-1 (or the pseudogene TRBV3-2) and J usage is TRBJ1-5, with 9 nucleotides matching TRBD1. Trimming at V came to 3 bases and at J to 4 bases, leaving 4 bases not matched to a gene. CDR3 length: 15 amino acids. Germline V gene data show CDR1 as LGHDT and CDR2 as YNNKEL (reference sequence). The CDR3 loop reads CASSQQGQGNQPQHF. The DNA of the CDR3 is TGTGCCAGCAGCCAGCAAGGACAGGGGAATCAGCCCCAGCATTTT.

V and J are TRBV3-1 (or the pseudogene TRBV3-2) and TRBJ1-5, with D possibly matching TRBD1 (5 bases). Germline V gene sequence: CDR1 LGHDT, CDR2 YNNKEL (reference sequence). The CDR3 loop spans 14 amino acids. The V and J ends lost 1 base and 7 bases respectively, with 11 bases between them. The CDR3 DNA reads TGTGCCAGCAGCCAAGGGGCTGGGGGACAGCCCCAGCATTTT. Residues: CASSQGAGGQPQHF.

The genes are TRBV6-1 and TRBJ1-2; TRBD1 matches at 7 bases. Per the germline V gene, CDR1 is MNHNS and CDR2 is SASEGT. The junction had 15 bases not matched to a gene; V was cut back by 4 bases and J by 7 bases. This CDR3 contains 16 residues. CDR3 region: CASSAETGRGGSGYTF. The CDR3 DNA sequence: TGTGCCAGCAGTGCCGAGACAGGGAGGGGGGGTTCTGGCTACACCTTC.

This chain joins TRBV6-6 and TRBJ1-2, with a possible D match to TRBD1 (5 bases). The CDR3 contains 14 residues. Looked up from germline, CDR1 is MNHNY and CDR2 is SVGAGI (reference sequence). V shed 6 bases and J shed 4 bases, with 15 bases lying between them. The CDR3 protein is CASRKGLFSYGYTF. CDR3 DNA: TGTGCCAGCAGGAAGGGACTGTTCTCCTATGGCTACACCTTC.

The chain employs TRBV6-5 and TRBJ1-2; D call uncertain. This CDR3 spans 16 amino acids. Trimming shortened V by 0 bases and J by 2 bases, and 13 bases separated the two germline ends. The V gene's germline CDR1 is MNHEY and CDR2 SVGAGI. CDR3 nucleotide sequence: TGTGCCAGCAGTTACTCGATAGGGCCGGCAAACTATGGCTACACCTTC. Translating it yields CASSYSIGPANYGYTF.

The chain combines TRBV9 with TRBJ1-2; no firm D call. In germline, CDR1 is SGDLS, CDR2 YYNGEE. This CDR3 comprises 14 residues. Trimming shortened V by 4 bases and J by 6 bases, and 16 bases separated the two germline ends. The CDR3 bases are TGTGCCAGCAGCCTTCAATCGCGGACGGATGGCTACACCTTC. This gives the protein CASSLQSRTDGYTF.

The chain uses TRBV19 and TRBJ1-6; 8 bases are a match to TRBD1. In germline, CDR1 is LNHDA, CDR2 SQIVND (reference sequence). The CDR3 sequence is 14 residues long. V lost 3 bases to trimming and J lost 8 bases; unmatched junction nucleotides: 3. The CDR3: CASSIGQGDSPLHF. As DNA, the CDR3 is TGTGCCAGTAGTATTGGACAGGGAGATTCACCCCTCCACTTT.

This chain connects TRBV7-2 to TRBJ1-4; tentative D call: TRBD1 (5 bases). Trimming shortened V by 8 bases and J by 5 bases, and 15 bases separated the two germline ends. This CDR3 region has 14 residues. CDR1 SGHTA and CDR2 FQGNSA come from the germline V gene. Here the CDR3 reads CASSLGQGNEKLFF. The CDR3 DNA follows: TGTGCCAGCTCCCTGGGGCAGGGAAATGAAAAACTGTTTTTT.

V gene TRBV4-1 combines with J gene TRBJ2-7, with a tentative D call TRBD1 (5 bases). Looked up from germline, CDR1 is MGHRA and CDR2 is YSYEKL. The length of the CDR3 is 15 residues. V gave up 4 bases and J gave up 3 bases, with 16 bases separating them. CDR3 amino acids: CASSLLGAAIYEQYF. The CDR3 DNA sequence: TGCGCCAGCAGCCTCTTAGGGGCCGCAATCTACGAGCAGTACTTC.

V usage is TRBV7-2 and J usage is TRBJ1-5; D gene unclear. Trimming took 5 bases from V and 7 from J, leaving 12 bases between them. Germline values: CDR1 SGHTA, CDR2 FQGNSA. The length of the CDR3 is 13 residues. The CDR3 sequence is CASSPGGGQPQHF. Written as DNA, the CDR3 is TGTGCCAGCAGCCCAGGAGGTGGCCAGCCCCAGCATTTT.

This chain links TRBV5-4 with TRBJ2-1; TRBD2 is a possible D gene (5 bases). Germline V gene data show CDR1 as SGHNT and CDR2 as YYREEE (reference sequence). The CDR3 spans 15 residues. The ends were cut back, 0 bases at V and 10 bases at J, with 17 bases in the middle. The DNA of the CDR3 is TGTGCCAGCAGCTTGGATCTAGCACCCGGCGGCGAGCAGTTCTTC. It encodes CASSLDLAPGGEQFF.